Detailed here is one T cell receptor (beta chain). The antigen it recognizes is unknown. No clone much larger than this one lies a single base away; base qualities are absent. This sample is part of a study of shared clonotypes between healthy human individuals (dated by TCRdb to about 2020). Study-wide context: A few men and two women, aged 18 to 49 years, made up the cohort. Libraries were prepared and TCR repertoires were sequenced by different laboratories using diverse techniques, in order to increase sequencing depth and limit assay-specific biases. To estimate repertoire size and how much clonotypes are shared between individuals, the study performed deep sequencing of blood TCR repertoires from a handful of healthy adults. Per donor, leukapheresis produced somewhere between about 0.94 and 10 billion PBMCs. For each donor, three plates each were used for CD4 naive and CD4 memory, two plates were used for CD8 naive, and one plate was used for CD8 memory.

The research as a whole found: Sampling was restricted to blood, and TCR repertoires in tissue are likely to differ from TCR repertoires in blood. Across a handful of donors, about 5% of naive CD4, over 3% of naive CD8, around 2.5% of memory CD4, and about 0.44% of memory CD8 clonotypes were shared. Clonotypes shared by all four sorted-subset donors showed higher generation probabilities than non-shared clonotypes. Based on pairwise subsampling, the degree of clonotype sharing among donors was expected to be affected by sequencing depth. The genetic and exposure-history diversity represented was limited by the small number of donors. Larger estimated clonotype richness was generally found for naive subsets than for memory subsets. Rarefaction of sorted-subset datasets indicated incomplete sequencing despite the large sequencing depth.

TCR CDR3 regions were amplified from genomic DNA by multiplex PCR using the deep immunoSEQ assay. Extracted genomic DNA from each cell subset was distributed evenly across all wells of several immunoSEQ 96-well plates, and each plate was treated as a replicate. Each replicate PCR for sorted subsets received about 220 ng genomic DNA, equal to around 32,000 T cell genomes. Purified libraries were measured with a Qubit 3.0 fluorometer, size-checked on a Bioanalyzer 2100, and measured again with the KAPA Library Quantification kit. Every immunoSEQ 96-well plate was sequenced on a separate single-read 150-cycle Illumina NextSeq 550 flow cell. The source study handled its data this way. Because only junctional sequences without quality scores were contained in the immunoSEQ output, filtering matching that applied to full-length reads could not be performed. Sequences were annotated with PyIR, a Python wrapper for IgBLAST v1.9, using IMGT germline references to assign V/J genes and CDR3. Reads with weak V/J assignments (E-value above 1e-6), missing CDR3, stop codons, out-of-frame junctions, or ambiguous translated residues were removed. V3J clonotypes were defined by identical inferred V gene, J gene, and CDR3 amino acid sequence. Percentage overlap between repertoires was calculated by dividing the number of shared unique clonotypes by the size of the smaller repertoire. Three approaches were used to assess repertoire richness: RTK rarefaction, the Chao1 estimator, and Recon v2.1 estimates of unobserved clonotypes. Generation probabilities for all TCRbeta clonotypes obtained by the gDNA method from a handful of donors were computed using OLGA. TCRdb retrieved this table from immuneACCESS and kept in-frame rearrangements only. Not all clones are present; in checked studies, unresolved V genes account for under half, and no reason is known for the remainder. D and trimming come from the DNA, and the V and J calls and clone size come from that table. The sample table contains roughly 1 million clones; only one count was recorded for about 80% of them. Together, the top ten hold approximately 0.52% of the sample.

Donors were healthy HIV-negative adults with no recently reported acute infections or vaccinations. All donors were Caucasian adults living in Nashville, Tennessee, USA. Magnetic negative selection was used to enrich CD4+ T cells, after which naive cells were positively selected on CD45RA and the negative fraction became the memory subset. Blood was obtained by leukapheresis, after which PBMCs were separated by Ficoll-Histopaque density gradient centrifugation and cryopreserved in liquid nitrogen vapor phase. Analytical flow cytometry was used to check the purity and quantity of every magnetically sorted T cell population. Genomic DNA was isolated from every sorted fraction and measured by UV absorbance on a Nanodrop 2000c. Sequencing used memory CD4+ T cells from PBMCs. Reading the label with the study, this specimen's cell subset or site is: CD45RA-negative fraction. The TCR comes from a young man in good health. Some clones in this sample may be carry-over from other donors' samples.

The sequenced DNA is TGCGCCAGCAGTCCTAGCGGGAGGGCCGGCGAGACCCAGTACTTC. This gives the protein CASSPSGRAGETQYF. This sequence uses TRBV5-1 and TRBJ2-5; TRBD2 fits 12 bases in the junction. The CDR3 holds 15 amino acids from the cysteine to the phenylalanine. The DNA shown is the 45-base CDR3, in frame from base 1. V lost 5 bases and J lost 5 bases, and the count of bases not matched to a germline gene is 7. Taken from the germline V gene, the CDR1 and CDR2 loops are SGHRS and YFSETQ.